Presented here are 24 T cell receptor beta chains from one specimen sequenced in a study of cytomegalovirus exposure and HLA in healthy donors. PCR was performed using 60 Vbeta and 13 Jbeta primers. Libraries were prepared by immunoSEQ multiplex PCR; TCRdb keeps only in-frame clonotypes and omits some of them. The sample includes some 110,000 clones, 83% seen only once; the top ten take 5.5% to 7%. The sequencing sample was made of PBMCs. Source of these receptors: a man aged 18-30 years in good health and CMV-seronegative.

This clone was seen more than once but under ten times. V usage is TRBV18 and J usage is TRBJ2-6, with TRBD1 matching over 7 bases. J gave up 0 bases and V 3 bases, and 5 bases lay outside the gene matches. This CDR3 comprises 17 residues. Germline CDR1 KGHSH, CDR2 LQKENI. DNA of the CDR3: TGTGCCAGCTCACCGGGGACAGCTAACTCTGGGGCCAACGTCCTGACTTTC. Translation gives CASSPGTANSGANVLTF.

V usage is TRBV5-1 and J usage is TRBJ2-5; 12 bases agree with TRBD1. The germline gives CDR1 SGHRS, CDR2 YFSETQ. CDR3 size: 15 residues. V shed 4 bases, J shed 5 bases, and the junction held 6 bases outside the gene matches. CDR3 region: CASSTGDRGQETQYF. CDR3 nucleotides: TGCGCCAGCAGCACCGGGGACAGGGGGCAGGAGACCCAGTACTTC.

The genes are TRBV5-6 and TRBJ1-5, with TRBD1 identical over 7 bases. Germline V CDR1 and CDR2: SGHDT, YYEEEE. The V segment lost 4 bases and the J segment 1 base; nucleotides outside the gene matches: 2. The CDR3 contains 14 residues. CDR3 coding DNA: TGTGCCAGCAGCCGACAGGGAAGCAATCAGCCCCAGCATTTT. Its protein product is CASSRQGSNQPQHF. Based on the CDR3 plus reference TRBV5-6 and TRBJ1-5, the full variable domain is DAGVTQSPTHLIKTRGQQVTLRCSPKSGHDTVSWYQQALGQGPQFIFQYYEEEERQRGNFPDRFSGHQFPNYSSELNVNALLLGDSALYLCASSRQGSNQPQHFGDGTRLSIL.

V gene TRBV7-2 combines with J gene TRBJ2-3; 11 bases line up with TRBD2. The germline gives CDR1 SGHTA, CDR2 FQGNSA. With 5 bases clipped from V and 7 bases from J, the junction kept 14 bases outside the gene matches. This CDR3 region has 17 residues. The CDR3 DNA reads as TGTGCCAGCAGCCTTCTGGGGAGTAGCGGGAGGGCTAATACGCAGTATTTT. It yields the protein CASSLLGSSGRANTQYF.

This clone turned up a few times. The V and J genes are TRBV2 and TRBJ1-2; D not resolved. Between the trimmed V and J ends, which lost 2 bases and 4 bases, there was a span of 5 bases. In germline, CDR1 is SNHLY, CDR2 FYNNEI. CDR3 length: 12 residues. CDR3 region: CASSERSYGYTF. The CDR3 DNA sequence: TGTGCCAGCAGTGAAAGGAGCTATGGCTACACCTTC.

The chain is built from TRBV7-9 and TRBJ2-7; D is possibly TRBD1 (6 bases). The V gene lost 4 bases and the J gene lost 2 bases, with 15 bases spanning the gap. The CDR3 runs to 15 residues. Germline V gene lookup returns CDR1 SEHNR and CDR2 FQNEAQ (reference sequence). This CDR3 reads CASSSYQTGAYEQYF. CDR3 nucleotides: TGTGCCAGCAGCTCATACCAGACAGGAGCCTACGAGCAGTACTTC.

J is TRBJ2-3 and V is TRBV11-3; 9 bases align to TRBD1. The V gene end was trimmed by 4 bases and the J gene end by 3 bases; junction bases not matched to a gene: 5. In germline, CDR1 is SGHNT, CDR2 YENEEA. This CDR3 has 15 residues. CDR3 loop: CASSSDRGRTDTQYF. The DNA for the CDR3 is TGTGCCAGCAGCTCGGACAGGGGACGGACAGATACGCAGTATTTT. The variable domain in full, completed from reference TRBV11-3 and TRBJ2-3, reads EAGVVQSPRYKIIEKKQPVAFWCNPISGHNTLYWYLQNLGQGPELLIRYENEEAVDDSQLPKDRFSAERLKGVDSTLKIQPAELGDSAVYLCASSSDRGRTDTQYFGPGTRLTVL.

The chain carries TRBV6-1 and TRBJ1-1, with D tentatively TRBD1 (6 bases). V was cut by 7 bases and J by 1 base, with 13 bases left in between. Germline V lookup: CDR1 MNHNS, CDR2 SASEGT. The CDR3 is made up of 14 amino acids. As DNA, the CDR3 is TGTGCCAGCAATCAACAGGGAAAGAACACTGAAGCTTTCTTT. It is translated as CASNQQGKNTEAFF.

The rearrangement uses TRBV10-3 and TRBJ2-1, with D tentatively TRBD1 (6 bases). The CDR3 sequence is 16 residues long. V shed 4 bases and J shed 0 bases, with 13 bases lying between them. Germline CDR1 ENHRY, CDR2 SYGVKD. CDR3 nucleotide sequence: TGTGCCATCAGTGGACGGACAGACAACTCCTACAATGAGCAGTTCTTC. Translated: CAISGRTDNSYNEQFF.

The rearrangement uses TRBV10-2 and TRBJ2-3; D perhaps matches TRBD2 (6 bases). CDR1 is WSHSY and CDR2 is SAAADI in the germline V gene. This CDR3 region has 14 residues. The V end was cut by 6 bases, the J end by 5 bases, with 15 bases between. As DNA, the CDR3 is TGCGCCAGCAGGAAGGGACTCTTAGGAGATACGCAGTATTTT. This sequence encodes CASRKGLLGDTQYF.

The chain joins TRBV19 to TRBJ2-2; a weak D match, TRBD1 (5 bases). The CDR3 loop spans 14 amino acids. In germline, CDR1 is LNHDA, CDR2 SQIVND (reference sequence). Trimming shortened V by 2 bases and J by 7 bases, and 11 bases separated the two germline ends. CDR3 sequence: CASSITRVIGELFF. The DNA of the CDR3 is TGTGCCAGTAGTATAACCAGGGTGATCGGGGAGCTGTTTTTT.

This clone was counted between two and nine times. V gene TRBV12-5 combines with J gene TRBJ2-2, with 11 positions matching TRBD2. The V gene end was trimmed by 2 bases and the J gene end by 6 bases; junction bases not matched to a gene: 11. Germline V gene data show CDR1 as LGHNT and CDR2 as FRNRAP. The length of the CDR3 is 18 residues. This CDR3 is CASGLSFLLAGGSGELFF. CDR3 bases: TGTGCTAGTGGTTTGAGTTTCTTGCTAGCGGGAGGATCCGGGGAGCTGTTTTTT.

There are a few counts of this clone. The chain has TRBV28 and TRBJ2-7, with TRBD2 as a possible D gene (6 bases). CDR1 is MDHEN and CDR2 is SYDVKM in the germline V gene. Trimming took 4 bases from V and 0 from J, leaving 16 bases between them. The CDR3 totals 16 residues. CDR3 DNA sequence: TGTGCCAGCAGTTGGGACTCCAGAACCAGCTCCTACGAGCAGTACTTC. Amino acid sequence: CASSWDSRTSSYEQYF.

The rearrangement uses TRBV10-3 and TRBJ2-2; weak D call: TRBD2 (6 bases). V dropped 8 bases and J dropped 3 bases, with 16 bases sitting between them. The CDR3 covers 15 residues. Germline CDR1 and CDR2: ENHRY and SYGVKD. CDR3 in amino acids: CAIPERDSDTGELFF. The CDR3 nucleotides are TGTGCCATCCCCGAGAGGGACTCGGACACCGGGGAGCTGTTTTTT.

This sequence joins TRBV7-9 and TRBJ1-1, with D possibly TRBD1 on 5 matching bases. The V and J ends lost 5 bases and 8 bases respectively, with 9 bases between them. CDR1 and CDR2 from the germline V gene are SEHNR and FQNEAQ (reference sequence). This CDR3 has 11 amino acids. The CDR3 loop reads CASSRGEEAFF. CDR3 DNA: TGTGCCAGCAGCCGGGGGGAGGAAGCTTTCTTT. The full variable domain, rest sourced from reference TRBV7-9 and TRBJ1-1, is DTGVSQNPRHKITKRGQNVTFRCDPISEHNRLYWYRQTLGQGPEFLTYFQNEAQLEKSRLLSDRFSAERPKGSFSTLEIQRTEQGDSAMYLCASSRGEEAFFGQGTRLTVV.

The chain links TRBV9 to TRBJ2-1; TRBD2 matches 13 bases. The germline V gene encodes CDR1 SGDLS and CDR2 YYNGEE. The V and J ends lost 1 base and 3 bases, in that order; junction bases with no gene match: 7. The CDR3 runs 18 residues. The CDR3 loop is CASSVSLAGGPNYNEQFF. The CDR3 bases are TGTGCCAGCAGCGTATCACTAGCGGGAGGGCCAAACTACAATGAGCAGTTCTTC.

V gene TRBV14 combines with J gene TRBJ2-1; 10 nucleotides agree with TRBD2. Germline trimming cut 6 bases from V and 3 bases from J; bases unmatched to any gene: 5. CDR1 is SGHDN and CDR2 is FVKESK in the germline V gene. The CDR3 covers 15 residues. CDR3 loop: CASSPLAGFYNEQFF. The CDR3 nucleotides are TGTGCCAGCAGTCCACTAGCGGGATTCTACAATGAGCAGTTCTTC.

The J gene is TRBJ2-7, the V gene TRBV6-1; a weak D match, TRBD1 (6 bases). V lost 5 bases and J 7 bases, leaving 15 bases between the germline ends. This CDR3 has 13 residues. Germline V gene lookup returns CDR1 MNHNS and CDR2 SASEGT. The CDR3, as DNA: TGTGCCAGCAGTTCGGACAGCATAACGGAGCAGTACTTC. As protein: CASSSDSITEQYF.

The chain couples TRBV5-1 to TRBJ2-1; TRBD2 matches 9 bases. V trimming: 0 bases; J trimming: 5 bases; junction bases outside the gene matches: 3. From germline, CDR1 is SGHRS and CDR2 YFSETQ. The CDR3 runs 15 residues. The CDR3 DNA sequence: TGCGCCAGCAGCTTGGCCCAGCGGGAGGACAATGAGCAGTTCTTC. Its translation is CASSLAQREDNEQFF.

The chain has TRBV4-3 and TRBJ2-1; 7 nucleotides match TRBD2. CDR1 and CDR2 (germline): LGHNA, YSLEER. This CDR3 spans 15 amino acids. With V trimmed by 0 bases and J by 15 bases, 14 bases remained unmatched. CDR3 in amino acids: CASSQDFSGLGTRFF. As DNA, the CDR3 is TGCGCCAGCAGCCAAGATTTCTCAGGACTAGGGACCAGGTTCTTC.

The chain couples TRBV4-3 to TRBJ1-5; D is perhaps TRBD1 (5 bases). This CDR3 is built from 15 residues. V lost 1 base, J lost 3 bases, and 10 bases lay in between. From germline, CDR1 is LGHNA and CDR2 YSLEER. The chain's CDR3 is CASSQGGAVNQPQHF. The CDR3 DNA is TGCGCCAGCAGCCAAGGCGGGGCAGTCAATCAGCCCCAGCATTTT.

V gene TRBV10-1 combines with J gene TRBJ2-1, with 12 bases lining up with TRBD2. Germline V gives CDR1 WNHNN, CDR2 SYGVQD (reference sequence). The CDR3 totals 15 residues. Trimming removed 4 bases from V and 6 bases from J; junction bases left unmatched: 4. CDR3: CASSGLAGACNEQFF. The DNA of the CDR3 is TGCGCCAGCAGTGGACTAGCGGGAGCCTGCAATGAGCAGTTCTTC.

This chain uses TRBV7-2 with TRBJ2-7; maybe TRBD2 (5 bases). Trimming took 5 bases from V and 4 from J, leaving 12 bases between them. The CDR3 consists of 13 residues. The germline CDR1 and CDR2 sequences are SGHTA and FQGNSA. CDR3 coding DNA: TGTGCCAGCAGCCAAGCCCCGGGGTACGAGCAGTACTTC. Protein: CASSQAPGYEQYF. The full variable domain, completed using reference TRBV7-2 and TRBJ2-7, is GAGVSQSPSNKVTEKGKDVELRCDPISGHTALYWYRQSLGQGLEFLIYFQGNSAPDKSGLPSDRFSAERTGGSVSTLTIQRTQQEDSAVYLCASSQAPGYEQYFGPGTRLTVT.

The chain couples TRBV25-1 to TRBJ1-1; tentatively, D is TRBD1 (6 bases). Trimming shortened V by 3 bases and J by 4 bases, and 9 bases separated the two germline ends. In germline, CDR1 is MGHDK, CDR2 SYGVNS. CDR3 length: 13 amino acids. The CDR3 nucleotides are TGTGCCAGCAGTGAGGGGGCGCGCACTGAAGCTTTCTTT. This encodes CASSEGARTEAFF.